Described below is a single T cell receptor (beta chain) sequence and its context. The entry originates in a study of blood T cell repertoires in COVID-19. Study overall: Italy, Spain and the United States were the sources of the convalescent and acute COVID-19 samples. Nucleic acid was either cDNA or gDNA, and it came from T cells, B-cell-depleted T cells, or PBMCs.

In germline, CDR1 is SGHRS, CDR2 YFSETQ. With 3 bases clipped from V and 0 bases from J, the junction kept 5 bases outside the gene matches. CDR3 size: 16 residues. In the original processing: Estimated nucleated cell counts came from reference gene primer amplification. Some clones are missing from TCRdb's copy, which holds only in-frame ones; the method was immunoSEQ multiplex PCR. V and J calls plus clone size are reproduced from that table; the DNA served to infer D and trimming. The sample has some 200,000 clones, 80% seen once. This chain connects TRBV5-1 to TRBJ2-3, with TRBD1 matching over 9 bases. The sequence was obtained from a human donor in a cohort sampled during active COVID-19. The sequenced sample consisted of peripheral blood. CDR3 residues: CASSSGQGTSTDTQYF. In DNA, the CDR3 is TGCGCCAGCAGCTCGGGACAGGGAACGAGCACAGATACGCAGTATTTT.